This T cell receptor beta chain was identified during a study of a mutant IDH1 vaccine in newly diagnosed glioma. Study summary: Males made up 62.5% and females roughly 38% of treated patients, whose mean age was roughly 40 years. The therapy given earlier, which was standard therapy, consisted of radiotherapy, temozolomide, or both, and most of the patients received both.

The protocol was immunoSEQ multiplex PCR, while the TCRdb copy is restricted to in-frame clones and leaves out a portion. The repertoire holds about 41,000 clones, with over 70% as singletons. Time point indicated: week 23, last vaccination. Mutant IDH1 20-mer peptide, at 300 ug, made up each vaccine dose, with topical imiquimod. New IDH1-mutant, ATRX-lost WHO grade 3 or 4 astrocytomas occurred in donors. The CDR3 consists of 13 residues. Trimming left V 2 bases short and J 6 bases short, with 10 bases between. Germline V gives CDR1 MNHNY, CDR2 SVGAGI (reference sequence). Concerning this clone itself: Its antigen is currently unknown.

This TCR was sampled from a woman in her thirties or forties with glioma. Some clones in this sample may be carry-over from other donors' samples. The chain links TRBV6-6 to TRBJ1-1; D is possibly TRBD1 (5 bases). Sequencing was performed on PBMCs, taken from a glioma patient whose treatment included an IDH1 peptide vaccine. The CDR3 spells CASSYRGEAEAFF. In DNA, the CDR3 is TGTGCCAGCAGTTACAGGGGCGAAGCTGAAGCTTTCTTT.